This TCR beta chain originates from a study of CD8 T cells in Susac syndrome. An input of roughly 0.45 to 1 ug of RNA was subjected to reverse transcription using random hexamers. Using its own MiXCR run on the immunoSEQ multiplex PCR reads, TCRdb lists one record per CDR3 protein. The sample includes roughly 47,000 distinct CDR3 sequences, 85% to 95% of them seen just once. V was shortened by 0 bases and J by 1 base, with 13 bases between the two germline ends. The germline gives CDR1 LGHNA, CDR2 YSLEER. The CDR3 extends over 18 amino acids. This TCR was sampled from a human donor in good health. V usage is TRBV4-3 and J usage is TRBJ2-6; D could derive from TRBD1 or TRBD2 (5 bases each). Sequenced sample: CD8+ T cells from PBMCs. CDR3 sequence: CASSQDRDGLSGANVLTF. The CDR3 nucleotides are TGCGCCAGCAGCCAAGACCGGGACGGGCTTTCTGGGGCCAACGTCCTGACTTTC.